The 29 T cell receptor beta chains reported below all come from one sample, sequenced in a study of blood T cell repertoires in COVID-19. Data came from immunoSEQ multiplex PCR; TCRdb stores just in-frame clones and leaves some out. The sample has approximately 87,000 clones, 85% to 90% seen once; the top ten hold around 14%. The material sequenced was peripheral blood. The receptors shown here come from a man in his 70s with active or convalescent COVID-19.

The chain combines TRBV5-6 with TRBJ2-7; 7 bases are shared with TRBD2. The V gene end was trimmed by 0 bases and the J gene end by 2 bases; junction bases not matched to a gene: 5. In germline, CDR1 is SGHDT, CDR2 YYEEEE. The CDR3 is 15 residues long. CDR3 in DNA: TGTGCCAGCAGCTTGGGACTAGCCGATACCTACGAGCAGTACTTC. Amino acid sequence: CASSLGLADTYEQYF.

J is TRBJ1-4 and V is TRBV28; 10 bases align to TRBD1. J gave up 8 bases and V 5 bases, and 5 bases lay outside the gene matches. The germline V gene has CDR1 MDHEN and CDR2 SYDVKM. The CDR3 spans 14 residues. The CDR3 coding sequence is TGTGCCAGCAGTACGGACAGGGGGTCCGAAAAACTGTTTTTT. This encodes CASSTDRGSEKLFF.

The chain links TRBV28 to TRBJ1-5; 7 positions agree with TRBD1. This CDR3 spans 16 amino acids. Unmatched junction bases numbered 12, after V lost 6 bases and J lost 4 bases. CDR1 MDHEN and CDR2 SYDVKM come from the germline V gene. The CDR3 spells CASRGGRGPANQPQHF. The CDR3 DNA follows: TGTGCCAGCAGAGGGGGCCGGGGACCAGCAAATCAGCCCCAGCATTTT. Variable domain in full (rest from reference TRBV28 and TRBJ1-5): DVKVTQSSRYLVKRTGEKVFLECVQDMDHENMFWYRQDPGLGLRLIYFSYDVKMKEKGDIPEGYSVSREKKERFSLILESASTNQTSMYLCASRGGRGPANQPQHFGDGTRLSIL.

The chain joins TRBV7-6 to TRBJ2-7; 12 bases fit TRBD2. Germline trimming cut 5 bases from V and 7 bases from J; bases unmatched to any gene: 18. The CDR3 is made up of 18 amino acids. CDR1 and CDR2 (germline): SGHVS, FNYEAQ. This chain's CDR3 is CASSTIRTSGISPREQYF. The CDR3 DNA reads TGTGCCAGCAGCACAATCCGGACTAGCGGGATTTCTCCCCGGGAGCAGTACTTC.

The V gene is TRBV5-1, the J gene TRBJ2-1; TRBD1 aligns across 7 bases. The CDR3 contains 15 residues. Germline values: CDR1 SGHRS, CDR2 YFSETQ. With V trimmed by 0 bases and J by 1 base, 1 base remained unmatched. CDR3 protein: CASSLDRGSYNEQFF. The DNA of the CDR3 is TGCGCCAGCAGCTTGGACAGGGGATCCTACAATGAGCAGTTCTTC.

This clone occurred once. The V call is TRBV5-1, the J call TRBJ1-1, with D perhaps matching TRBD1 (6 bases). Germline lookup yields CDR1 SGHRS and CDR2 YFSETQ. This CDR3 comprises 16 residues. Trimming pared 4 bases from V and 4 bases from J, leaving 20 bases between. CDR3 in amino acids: CASSPGYRGAGTEAFF. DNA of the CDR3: TGCGCCAGCAGCCCGGGATATCGGGGGGCAGGCACTGAAGCTTTCTTT.

The CDR3 region is CASSREIGGTQYF. DNA of the CDR3: TGTGCCAGCAGCCGGGAAATAGGGGGGACCCAGTACTTC. The V call is TRBV12-3 or TRBV12-4, the J call TRBJ2-5; D perhaps matches TRBD1 (6 bases). The CDR3 is made up of 13 amino acids. The V end lost 6 bases, the J end lost 7 bases, and 15 bases lay between the germline ends.

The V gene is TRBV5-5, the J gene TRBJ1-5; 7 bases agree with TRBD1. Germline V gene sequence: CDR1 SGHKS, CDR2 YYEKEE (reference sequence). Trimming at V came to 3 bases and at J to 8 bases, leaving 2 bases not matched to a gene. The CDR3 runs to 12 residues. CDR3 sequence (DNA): TGTGCCAGCAGCTCAACAGGGGAGCCCCAGCATTTT. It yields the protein CASSSTGEPQHF.

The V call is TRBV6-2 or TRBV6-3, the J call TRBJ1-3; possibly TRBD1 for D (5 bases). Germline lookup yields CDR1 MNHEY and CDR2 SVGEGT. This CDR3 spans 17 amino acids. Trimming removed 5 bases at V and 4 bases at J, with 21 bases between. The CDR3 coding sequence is TGTGCCAGCAGTCGTCCGACAGTCCCTGGGTCGGGAAACACCATATATTTT. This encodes CASSRPTVPGSGNTIYF.

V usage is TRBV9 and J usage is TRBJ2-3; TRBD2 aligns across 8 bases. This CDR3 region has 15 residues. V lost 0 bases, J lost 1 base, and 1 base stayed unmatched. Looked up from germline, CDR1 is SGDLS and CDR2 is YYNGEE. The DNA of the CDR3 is TGTGCCAGCAGCGTAGGAGCGGGAGGCACAGATACGCAGTATTTT. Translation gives CASSVGAGGTDTQYF.

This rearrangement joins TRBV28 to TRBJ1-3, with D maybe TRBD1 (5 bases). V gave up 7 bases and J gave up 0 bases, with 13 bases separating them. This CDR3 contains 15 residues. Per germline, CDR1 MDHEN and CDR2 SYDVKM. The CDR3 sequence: CASIQQGSSGNTIYF. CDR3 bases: TGTGCCAGCATACAGCAGGGCAGCTCTGGAAACACCATATATTTT. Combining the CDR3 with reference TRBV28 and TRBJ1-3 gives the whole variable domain DVKVTQSSRYLVKRTGEKVFLECVQDMDHENMFWYRQDPGLGLRLIYFSYDVKMKEKGDIPEGYSVSREKKERFSLILESASTNQTSMYLCASIQQGSSGNTIYFGEGSWLTVV.

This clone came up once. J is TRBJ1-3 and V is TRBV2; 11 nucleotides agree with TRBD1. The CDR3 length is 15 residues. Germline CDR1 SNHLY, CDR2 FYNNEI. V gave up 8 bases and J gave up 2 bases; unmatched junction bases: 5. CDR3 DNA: TGTGCCAGCCCTTCGGGACAGGGGGCTGGAAACACCATATATTTT. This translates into CASPSGQGAGNTIYF.

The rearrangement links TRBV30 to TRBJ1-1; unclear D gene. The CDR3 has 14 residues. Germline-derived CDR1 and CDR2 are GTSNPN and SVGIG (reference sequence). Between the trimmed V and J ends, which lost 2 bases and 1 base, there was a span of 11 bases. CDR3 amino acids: CAWSTRLRNTEAFF. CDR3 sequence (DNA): TGTGCCTGGAGTACCAGACTGAGGAACACTGAAGCTTTCTTT.

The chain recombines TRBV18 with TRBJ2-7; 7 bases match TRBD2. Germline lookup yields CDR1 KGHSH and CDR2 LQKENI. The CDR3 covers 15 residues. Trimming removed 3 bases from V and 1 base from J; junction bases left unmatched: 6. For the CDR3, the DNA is TGTGCCAGCTCACCGGGAACTAGCGAGTCCTACGAGCAGTACTTC. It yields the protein CASSPGTSESYEQYF.

CDR3 amino acids: CASSSRGLANNEQFF. CDR3 coding DNA: TGTGCCAGTAGTAGTCGGGGACTAGCGAACAATGAGCAGTTCTTC. The chain recombines TRBV19 with TRBJ2-1, with 10 bases matching TRBD2. CDR1 is LNHDA, CDR2 SQIVND, per germline (reference sequence). This CDR3 contains 15 residues. V was pared by 4 bases and J by 5 bases, with 5 bases of the junction left unmatched.

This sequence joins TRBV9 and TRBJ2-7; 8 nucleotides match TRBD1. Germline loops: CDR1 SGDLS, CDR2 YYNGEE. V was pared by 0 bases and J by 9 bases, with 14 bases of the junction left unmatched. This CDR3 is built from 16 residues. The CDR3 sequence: CASSVGPGTGALGQYF. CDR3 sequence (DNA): TGTGCCAGCAGCGTAGGTCCCGGGACAGGTGCGCTAGGGCAGTACTTC.

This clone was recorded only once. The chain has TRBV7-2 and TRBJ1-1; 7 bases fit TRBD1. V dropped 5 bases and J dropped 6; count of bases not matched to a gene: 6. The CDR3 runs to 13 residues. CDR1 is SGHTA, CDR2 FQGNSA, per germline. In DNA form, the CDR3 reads TGTGCCAGCAGCCTACAGGGGCGGTCTGAAGCTTTCTTT. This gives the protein CASSLQGRSEAFF.

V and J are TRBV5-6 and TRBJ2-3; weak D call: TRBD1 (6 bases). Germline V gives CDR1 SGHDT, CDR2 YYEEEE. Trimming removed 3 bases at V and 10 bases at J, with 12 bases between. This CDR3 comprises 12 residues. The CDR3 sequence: CASSSNRASQYF. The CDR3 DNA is TGTGCCAGCAGCTCAAACAGGGCTTCGCAGTATTTT.

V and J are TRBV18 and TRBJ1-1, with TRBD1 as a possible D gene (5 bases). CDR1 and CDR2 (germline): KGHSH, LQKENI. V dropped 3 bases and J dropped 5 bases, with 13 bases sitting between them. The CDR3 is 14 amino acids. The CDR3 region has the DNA TGTGCCAGCTCACCCTCAAGGGGAGGAACTGAAGCTTTCTTT. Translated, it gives CASSPSRGGTEAFF.

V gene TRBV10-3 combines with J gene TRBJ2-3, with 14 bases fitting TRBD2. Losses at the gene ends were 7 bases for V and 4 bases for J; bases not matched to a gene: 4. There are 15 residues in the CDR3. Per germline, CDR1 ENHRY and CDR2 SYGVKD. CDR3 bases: TGTGCCATCAAGGGGACTAGCGGGAGAGCAGATACGCAGTATTTT. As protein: CAIKGTSGRADTQYF.

The CDR3 DNA reads as TGTGCCAGCAGCTTAGTGGGGACTAGCGGGAGGGCCTTTTGCTCCTACGAGCAGTACTTC. Translated: CASSLVGTSGRAFCSYEQYF. This sequence joins TRBV7-8 and TRBJ2-7; 16 nucleotides line up with TRBD2. The CDR3 runs 20 residues. Germline V gives CDR1 SGHVS, CDR2 FQNEAQ. Unmatched junction bases numbered 9, after V lost 1 base and J lost 0 bases.

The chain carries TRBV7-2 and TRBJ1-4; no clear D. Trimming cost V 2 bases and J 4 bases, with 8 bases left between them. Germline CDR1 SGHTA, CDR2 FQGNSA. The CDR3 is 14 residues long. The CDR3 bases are TGTGCCAGCAGCTTAAACGGAGATAATGAAAAACTGTTTTTT. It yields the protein CASSLNGDNEKLFF.

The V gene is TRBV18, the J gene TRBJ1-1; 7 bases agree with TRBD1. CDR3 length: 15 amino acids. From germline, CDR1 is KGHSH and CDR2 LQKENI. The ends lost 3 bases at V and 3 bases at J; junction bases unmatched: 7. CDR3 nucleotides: TGTGCCAGCTCACCCAACAGGGGAAGGTACACTGAAGCTTTCTTT. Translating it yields CASSPNRGRYTEAFF.

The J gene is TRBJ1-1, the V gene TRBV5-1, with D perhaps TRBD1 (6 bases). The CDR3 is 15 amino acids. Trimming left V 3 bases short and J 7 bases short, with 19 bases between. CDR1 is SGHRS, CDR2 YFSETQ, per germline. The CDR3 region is CASSSLTPGTSEAFF. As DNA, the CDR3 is TGCGCCAGCAGCTCCCTGACACCGGGGACAAGTGAAGCTTTCTTT.

Written as DNA, the CDR3 is TGTGCCAGCTCACCAGTCGGTGAAGCTTTCTTT. It encodes CASSPVGEAFF. The chain couples TRBV18 to TRBJ1-1; no reliable D call. The ends were cut back, 2 bases at V and 7 bases at J, with 5 bases in the middle. Germline V gene sequence: CDR1 KGHSH, CDR2 LQKENI. The CDR3 extends over 11 amino acids. The full variable domain, with the rest looked up from reference TRBV18 and TRBJ1-1, is NAGVMQNPRHLVRRRGQEARLRCSPMKGHSHVYWYRQLPEEGLKFMVYLQKENIIDESGMPKERFSAEFPKEGPSILRIQQVVRGDSAAYFCASSPVGEAFFGQGTRLTVV.

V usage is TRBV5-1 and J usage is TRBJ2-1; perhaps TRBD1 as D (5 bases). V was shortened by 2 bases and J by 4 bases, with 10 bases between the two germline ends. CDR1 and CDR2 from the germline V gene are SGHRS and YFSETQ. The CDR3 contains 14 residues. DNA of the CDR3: TGCGCCAGCAGCTTTCAACAGGCATACAATGAGCAGTTCTTC. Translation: CASSFQQAYNEQFF.

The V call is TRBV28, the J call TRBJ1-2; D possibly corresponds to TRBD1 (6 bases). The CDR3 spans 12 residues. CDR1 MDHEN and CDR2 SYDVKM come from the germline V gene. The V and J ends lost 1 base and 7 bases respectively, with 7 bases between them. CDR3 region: CASSLLQGGYTF. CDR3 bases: TGTGCCAGCAGTTTATTACAGGGTGGCTACACCTTC.

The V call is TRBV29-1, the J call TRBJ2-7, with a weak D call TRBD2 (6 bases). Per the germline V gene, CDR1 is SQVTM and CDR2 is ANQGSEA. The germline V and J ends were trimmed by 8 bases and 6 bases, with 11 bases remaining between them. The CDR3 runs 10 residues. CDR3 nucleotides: TGCAGCCCTAGCGATTCCGAGCAGTACTTC. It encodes CSPSDSEQYF.

The CDR3 spells CASRPAGGLSYEQYF. In DNA, the CDR3 is TGTGCCAGCAGGCCCGCAGGGGGCCTCTCCTACGAGCAGTACTTC. The V gene is TRBV6-5, the J gene TRBJ2-7; 8 bases line up with TRBD1. CDR3 length equals 15 residues. Looked up from germline, CDR1 is MNHEY and CDR2 is SVGAGI. Losses at the gene ends were 6 bases for V and 0 bases for J; bases not matched to a gene: 7.